Below, one TCR beta chain is given with its context. Its target is not known. Germline V gene sequence: CDR1 MNHNS, CDR2 SASEGT. The ends were cut back, 6 bases at V and 8 bases at J, with 11 bases in the middle. The CDR3 loop spans 13 amino acids. Specified time point: after dendritic cell vaccination, including at tumor progression/relapse. The PCR used 60 V beta and 13 J beta primers. Method: immunoSEQ multiplex PCR; TCRdb's copy keeps in-frame clones and lacks some. Found here are 100,000 to 120,000 clones, around 89% of them singletons; the top ten hold approximately 2.7%. This entry belongs to a study of glioma-infiltrating T cells after dendritic cell vaccination. Study observations and caveats: TCR clonality showed no direct relationship with survival.

The input for sequencing was blood, taken after dendritic cell vaccination. The receptor was isolated from a human donor with glioblastoma. The chain carries TRBV6-1 and TRBJ1-6; no definite D call. CDR3 amino acids: CASSEAYDSPLHF. Here the CDR3 DNA reads TGTGCCAGCAGCGAGGCATACGATTCACCCCTCCACTTT.